One and the same sample provided the 17 T cell receptor beta chains below, sequenced in a study of vaccination and CD4 T cells after COVID-19. Cultured CD4+ T cell DNA underwent sequencing with the Oncomine TCR Beta short-read assay. In TCRdb, the PCR reads were re-called with MiXCR into one record per CDR3 protein. The sample includes some 25,000 distinct CDR3 sequences, less than 80% of them seen just once. Treatment defined: approximately 9-day PBMC culture with coronavirus spike peptide pools or control peptides (ViraFEST assay). No antigens are known for them. Material for sequencing was CD4+ T cells from blood, cultured in vitro. The receptors here all came from a human donor who had recovered from COVID-19.

In DNA, the CDR3 is TGCAGTGCTAGAAAAAGACAGGATCAGCCCCAGCATTTT. Translation gives CSARKRQDQPQHF. The V and J genes are TRBV20-1 and TRBJ1-5, with D possibly matching TRBD1 (6 bases). Looked up from germline, CDR1 is DFQATT and CDR2 is SNEGSKA (reference sequence). The V and J ends lost 2 bases and 5 bases respectively, with 10 bases between them. The CDR3 has 13 residues.

The chain uses TRBV19 and TRBJ1-4, with 7 bases identical to TRBD1. The CDR3 has 13 residues. Per the germline V gene, CDR1 is LNHDA and CDR2 is SQIVND (reference sequence). V shed 7 bases, J shed 3 bases, and the junction held 2 bases outside the gene matches. DNA of the CDR3: TGTGCCAGTAATCAGGGGGCTAATGAAAAACTGTTTTTT. Translating it yields CASNQGANEKLFF.

V is TRBV19 and J is TRBJ1-5; weak D call: TRBD1 (6 bases). The CDR3 has 14 amino acids. Germline values: CDR1 LNHDA, CDR2 SQIVND (reference sequence). V was clipped by 3 bases and J by 4 bases, with 10 bases between them. The CDR3 spells CASSIGQGNQPQHF. The CDR3 coding sequence is TGTGCCAGTAGTATTGGGCAGGGGAATCAGCCCCAGCATTTT.

The chain uses TRBV18 and TRBJ1-1; D gene ambiguous. Per the germline V gene, CDR1 is KGHSH and CDR2 is LQKENI. V gave up 0 bases and J gave up 6 bases, with 17 bases separating them. The CDR3 length is 16 residues. CDR3 in amino acids: CASSPPSGSQWAEAFF. In nucleotides, the CDR3 is TGTGCCAGCTCACCACCTTCTGGATCTCAGTGGGCTGAAGCTTTCTTT.

The chain is built from TRBV19 and TRBJ1-1, with D perhaps matching TRBD1 (6 bases). Per the germline V gene, CDR1 is LNHDA and CDR2 is SQIVND (reference sequence). V was shortened by 3 bases and J by 1 base, with 12 bases between the two germline ends. The length of the CDR3 is 15 residues. CDR3 DNA sequence: TGTGCCAGTAGTATTATGGGACAAACGAACACTGAAGCTTTCTTT. Its translation is CASSIMGQTNTEAFF.

The rearrangement uses TRBV20-1 and TRBJ2-3, with TRBD2 identical over 14 bases. The germline V gene encodes CDR1 DFQATT and CDR2 SNEGSKA (reference sequence). V trimming: 5 bases; J trimming: 3 bases; junction bases outside the gene matches: 1. CDR3 length: 14 amino acids. The chain's CDR3 is CSAGTSGRTDTQYF. The CDR3 DNA reads as TGCAGTGCTGGGACTAGCGGGAGAACAGATACGCAGTATTTT.

A few counts support this clonotype. The V call is TRBV15, the J call TRBJ1-1, with D tentatively TRBD1 (5 bases). The germline CDR1 and CDR2 sequences are LNHNV and YYDKDF (reference sequence). Trimming removed 0 bases at V and 2 bases at J, with 10 bases between. This CDR3 contains 15 residues. In DNA form, the CDR3 reads TGTGCCACCAGCAGAGATCTTGGGGCAAACACTGAAGCTTTCTTT. This codes for CATSRDLGANTEAFF.

The rearrangement uses TRBV7-2 and TRBJ2-2; 10 nucleotides line up with TRBD1. Trimming took 2 bases from V and 6 from J; bases not matched to a gene: 18. The CDR3 extends over 20 amino acids. The V gene's germline CDR1 is SGHTA and CDR2 FQGNSA. The CDR3 nucleotides read TGTGCCAGCAGCTTAAGCTTCTCTTTCTCGGGACAGGGGATGTCCGGGGAGCTGTTTTTT. Protein product: CASSLSFSFSGQGMSGELFF. Combining the CDR3 with reference TRBV7-2 and TRBJ2-2 gives the whole variable domain GAGVSQSPSNKVTEKGKDVELRCDPISGHTALYWYRQSLGQGLEFLIYFQGNSAPDKSGLPSDRFSAERTGGSVSTLTIQRTQQEDSAVYLCASSLSFSFSGQGMSGELFFGEGSRLTVL.

This clonotype was detected only once. This chain links TRBV7-2 with TRBJ2-7; 8 nucleotides agree with TRBD2. This CDR3 spans 14 amino acids. V trimming: 5 bases; J trimming: 4 bases; junction bases outside the gene matches: 7. CDR1 SGHTA and CDR2 FQGNSA come from the germline V gene. The CDR3 bases are TGTGCCAGCAGCGAATATGGCGGGAGGTACGAGCAGTACTTC. Amino acid sequence: CASSEYGGRYEQYF.

The V call is TRBV20-1, the J call TRBJ2-3; D may be TRBD2 (6 bases). CDR3 length: 14 residues. From germline, CDR1 is DFQATT and CDR2 SNEGSKA (reference sequence). V shed 5 bases and J shed 6 bases, with 18 bases lying between them. The CDR3 protein is CSALGSPLADTQYF. CDR3 bases: TGCAGTGCTCTAGGGTCTCCGCTAGCGGATACGCAGTATTTT.

The chain combines TRBV6-2 or TRBV6-3 with TRBJ2-5; 8 nucleotides match TRBD2. This CDR3 spans 16 amino acids. J lost 1 base, V lost 7 bases, and 11 bases had no gene match. CDR1 and CDR2 from the germline V gene are MNHEY and SVGEGT. CDR3 loop: CASTKPVSGVQETQYF. The CDR3 DNA follows: TGTGCCAGCACCAAACCTGTTAGCGGGGTCCAAGAGACCCAGTACTTC.

V usage is TRBV12-3 or TRBV12-4 and J usage is TRBJ1-2; 9 nucleotides line up with TRBD1. The CDR3 consists of 13 residues. V trimming: 7 bases; J trimming: 8 bases; junction bases outside the gene matches: 8. The CDR3 protein is CASKIQGARGYTF. The CDR3 region has the DNA TGTGCCAGCAAGATACAGGGGGCGCGGGGCTACACCTTC.

This clonotype was counted only a few times. The chain has TRBV6-1 and TRBJ2-7, with 7 positions matching TRBD1. Unmatched junction bases numbered 10, after V lost 2 bases and J lost 6 bases. The CDR3 extends over 15 amino acids. Germline assignment: CDR1 MNHNS and CDR2 SASEGT. The CDR3 DNA is TGTGCCAGCAGTGAAAGCCCTACGACAGGGCGCGAGCAGTACTTC. It specifies CASSESPTTGREQYF.

This clonotype was seen more than once but under ten times. V and J are TRBV20-1 and TRBJ1-6, with TRBD1 as a possible D gene (6 bases). Trimming left V 0 bases short and J 13 bases short, with 22 bases between. The CDR3 loop spans 16 amino acids. CDR1 is DFQATT, CDR2 SNEGSKA, per germline (reference sequence). CDR3 in DNA: TGCAGTGCTAGAGATAATACGAGACAGGCCCTTGTCCCCCTCCACTTT. Its protein product is CSARDNTRQALVPLHF.

The V gene is TRBV11-2, the J gene TRBJ2-7, with 10 bases lining up with TRBD1. This CDR3 comprises 15 residues. Per germline, CDR1 SGHAT and CDR2 FQNNGV. V lost 3 bases and J lost 5; bases outside the gene matches: 7. CDR3 coding DNA: TGTGCCAGCAGCTTCACCGGGACAGGGGCCCACGAGCAGTACTTC. Residues: CASSFTGTGAHEQYF. Full variable domain (missing parts from reference TRBV11-2 and TRBJ2-7): EAGVAQSPRYKIIEKRQSVAFWCNPISGHATLYWYQQILGQGPKLLIQFQNNGVVDDSQLPKDRFSAERLKGVDSTLKIQPAKLEDSAVYLCASSFTGTGAHEQYFGPGTRLTVT.

The rearrangement uses TRBV6-1 and TRBJ1-5, with D possibly being TRBD1 (6 bases). This CDR3 has 15 residues. V lost 8 bases to trimming and J lost 3 bases, with 17 bases between them. Germline CDR1 MNHNS, CDR2 SASEGT. CDR3 region: CASGNYGGSNQPQHF. In DNA form, the CDR3 reads TGTGCCAGCGGAAACTACGGGGGCTCCAATCAGCCCCAGCATTTT.

V gene TRBV10-1 combines with J gene TRBJ2-7; D is unresolved. V shed 4 bases and J shed 5 bases, with 9 bases lying between them. Germline CDR1 is WNHNN and CDR2 is SYGVQD (reference sequence). The length of the CDR3 is 12 residues. DNA for the CDR3: TGCGCCAGCAGTGCTGGGTTAAACGAGCAGTACTTC. Translated: CASSAGLNEQYF.